This T cell receptor (beta chain) originates from a study of T cells in tuberculosis. Looking at the study overall: In South Africa, adults with active tuberculosis were compared with IGRA-negative and latently infected IGRA-positive adolescents.

V lost 2 bases and J lost 1, with 4 bases in between. The CDR3 covers 13 residues. Germline assignment: CDR1 WNHNN and CDR2 SYGVQD (reference sequence). As for this clone: What it binds is not known.

Study-wide points: Active tuberculosis cases were adults; controls were adolescents. Smaller alpha distances in active tuberculosis partly reflected shorter CDR3-alpha lengths.

TCRdb's copy holds only in-frame clones and misses some; the assay was immunoSEQ multiplex PCR. The sample carries around 41,000 clones, about 94% recorded once. On average approximately 100,000 T cells per donor were immunosequenced. The receptor was isolated from a donor aged 10-30 years with latent tuberculosis or without tuberculosis infection. Some clones in this sample may be carry-over from other donors' samples. Material: PBMCs. This sequence joins TRBV10-1 and TRBJ2-3, with D uncertain. CDR3 region: CASSEVGTDTQYF. The DNA for the CDR3 is TGCGCCAGCAGTGAGGTCGGCACAGATACGCAGTATTTT.